These T cell receptor beta chains were read from a single sample in a study of OX40 agonist ivuxolimab in advanced cancers. Assay used: immunoSEQ multiplex PCR; TCRdb lists only in-frame clones, some missing. This repertoire shows some 49,000 clones, 85% found once; its top ten account for roughly 20%. This sample comprised CD4+ or CD8+ T cells sorted from blood, obtained in a trial of the OX40 agonist ivuxolimab. Receptor source: an adult with an advanced solid tumor such as melanoma, head and neck, liver or kidney cancer. Both conserved end residues are part of each CDR3. D genes are given only for firm matches. Size values are once, few and many counts, or a class for expanded clones, and some rows have none.

size: once
J: TRBJ2-3
V: TRBV4-3
D: .
DNA: TGCGCCAGCAGCCAAGATCGGGGGGCCCTGTATACGCAGTATTTT
CDR3: CASSQDRGALYTQYF

size: once
J: TRBJ1-2
V: TRBV28
D: .
DNA: TGTGCCAGCAGTTTGGTCCCGGGACCCGCTCGGGATGGCTACACCTTC
CDR3: CASSLVPGPARDGYTF

size: .
J: TRBJ1-6
V: TRBV14
D: .
DNA: TGTGCCAGCAGCCAAAGGACGCCATATAATTCACCCCTCCACTTT
CDR3: CASSQRTPYNSPLHF

size: .
J: TRBJ1-4
V: TRBV28
D: .
DNA: TGTGCCAGCAGTTTTCCATCGGGGGAGGCTAATGAAAAACTGTTTTTT
CDR3: CASSFPSGEANEKLFF

size: .
J: TRBJ1-6
V: TRBV13
D: .
DNA: TGTGCCAGCAGCTTAGGAGGACAGCGTTGGAATTCACCCCTCCACTTT
CDR3: CASSLGGQRWNSPLHF

size: .
J: TRBJ2-3
V: TRBV6-5
D: TRBD2
DNA: TGTGCCAGCAGTCCAAGCGGGGGGGCTATAGATACGCAGTATTTT
CDR3: CASSPSGGAIDTQYF

size: few
J: TRBJ2-1
V: TRBV11-2
D: TRBD2
DNA: TGTGCCAGCAGCTTAGATGGCGGGGGGTCCTTCGAGCAGTTCTTC
CDR3: CASSLDGGGSFEQFF

size: .
J: TRBJ1-2
V: TRBV6-5
D: TRBD1
DNA: TGTGCCAGCCGCCCGGGGACAGTTCTCTATGGCTACACCTTC
CDR3: CASRPGTVLYGYTF

size: .
J: TRBJ2-1
V: TRBV19
D: .
DNA: TGTGCCAGTAGTATAGATTCAGGGGGGTCCCTCTACAATGAGCAGTTCTTC
CDR3: CASSIDSGGSLYNEQFF

size: .
J: TRBJ2-5
V: TRBV15
D: .
DNA: TGTGCCACCAGCAGAGTGGGGGAACGAGAGACCCAGTACTTC
CDR3: CATSRVGERETQYF

size: once
J: TRBJ1-5
V: TRBV28
D: .
DNA: TGTGCCAGCAGTTTATACCGCCGGGTCGGAGGCAATCAGCCCCAGCATTTT
CDR3: CASSLYRRVGGNQPQHF

size: .
J: TRBJ2-3
V: TRBV6-1
D: TRBD2
DNA: TGTGCCAGCAGTGAAGGTAGCGGGGGGGCTGGCGCAGATACGCAGTATTTT
CDR3: CASSEGSGGAGADTQYF

size: .
J: TRBJ1-1
V: TRBV27
D: TRBD1
DNA: TGTGCCAGCAGTTTGGGACAGAGTGGGAGTTGGACTGAAGCTTTCTTT
CDR3: CASSLGQSGSWTEAFF

size: .
J: TRBJ2-7
V: TRBV7-9
D: .
DNA: TGTGCCAGCAGCCTCGTACAGGGTGTATTCACCTACGAGCAGTACTTC
CDR3: CASSLVQGVFTYEQYF

size: .
J: TRBJ2-3
V: TRBV5-5
D: TRBD2
DNA: TGTGCCAGCAGCCCTCGACTAGCGGGGGGTCCGACAGATACGCAGTATTTT
CDR3: CASSPRLAGGPTDTQYF

size: few
J: TRBJ1-4
V: TRBV18
D: .
DNA: TGTGCCAGCTCACCACCGGTAGAGGGCTCGGGGCTGTTTTTT
CDR3: CASSPPVEGSGLFF

size: once
J: TRBJ1-3
V: TRBV5-6
D: .
DNA: TGTGCCAGCAGCTCCCGGACAGAAAGCTCTGGAAACACCATATATTTT
CDR3: CASSSRTESSGNTIYF

size: .
J: TRBJ2-5
V: TRBV6-5
D: TRBD1
DNA: TGTGCCACGTTTAAGGGGGCCCAAGAGACCCAGTACTTC
CDR3: CATFKGAQETQYF

size: .
J: TRBJ2-2
V: TRBV7-6
D: .
DNA: TGTGCCAGCAGCACCCCCACCGGGGAGCTGTTTTTT
CDR3: CASSTPTGELFF

size: .
J: TRBJ2-7
V: TRBV2
D: .
DNA: TGTGCCAGCAGTGAAGCAGGACACTACGAGCAGTACTTC
CDR3: CASSEAGHYEQYF